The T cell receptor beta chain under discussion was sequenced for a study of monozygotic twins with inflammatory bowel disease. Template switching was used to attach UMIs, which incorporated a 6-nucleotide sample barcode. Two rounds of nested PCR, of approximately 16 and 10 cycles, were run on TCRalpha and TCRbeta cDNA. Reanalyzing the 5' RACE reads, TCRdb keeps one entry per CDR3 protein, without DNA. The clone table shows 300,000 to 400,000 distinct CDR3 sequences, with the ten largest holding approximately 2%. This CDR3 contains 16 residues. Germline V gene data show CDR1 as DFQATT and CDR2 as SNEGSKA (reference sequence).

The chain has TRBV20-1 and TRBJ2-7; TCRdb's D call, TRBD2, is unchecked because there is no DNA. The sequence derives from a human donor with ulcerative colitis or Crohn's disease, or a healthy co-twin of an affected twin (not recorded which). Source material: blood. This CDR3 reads CSACSFSGGTLCEQYF.